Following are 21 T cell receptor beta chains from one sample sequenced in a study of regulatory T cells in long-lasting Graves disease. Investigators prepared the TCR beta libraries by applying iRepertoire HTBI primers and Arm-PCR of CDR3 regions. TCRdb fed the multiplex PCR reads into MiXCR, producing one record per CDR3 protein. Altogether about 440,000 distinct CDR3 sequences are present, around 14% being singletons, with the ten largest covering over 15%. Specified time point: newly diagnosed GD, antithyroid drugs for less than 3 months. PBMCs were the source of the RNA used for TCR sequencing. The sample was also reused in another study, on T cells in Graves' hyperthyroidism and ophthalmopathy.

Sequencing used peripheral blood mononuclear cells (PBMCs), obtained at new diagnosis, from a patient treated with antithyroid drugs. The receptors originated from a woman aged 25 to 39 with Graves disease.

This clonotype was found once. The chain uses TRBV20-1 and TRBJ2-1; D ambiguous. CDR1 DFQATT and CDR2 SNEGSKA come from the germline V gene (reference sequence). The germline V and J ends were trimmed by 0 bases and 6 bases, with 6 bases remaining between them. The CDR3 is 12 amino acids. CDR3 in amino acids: CSARDASNEQFF. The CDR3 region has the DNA TGCAGTGCTAGAGACGCCTCCAATGAGCAGTTCTTC.

In DNA, the CDR3 is TGCGCCAGCAGCCAACCTAGCGGGAGGGCGAGTGGGCAGTACTTC. Protein sequence: CASSQPSGRASGQYF. V usage is TRBV4-1 and J usage is TRBJ2-3; 12 nucleotides align to TRBD2. The DNA end is a closer match to TRBJ2-7, so the J assignment may be wrong. Germline CDR1 and CDR2: MGHRA and YSYEKL. CDR3 length equals 15 residues.

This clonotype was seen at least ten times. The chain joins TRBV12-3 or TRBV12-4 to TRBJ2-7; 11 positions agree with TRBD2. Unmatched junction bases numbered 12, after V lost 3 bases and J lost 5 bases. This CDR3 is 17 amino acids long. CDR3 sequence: CASSLGSGRGTIHEQYF. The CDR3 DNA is TGTGCCAGCAGTTTGGGTAGCGGGAGGGGAACGATCCACGAGCAGTACTTC.

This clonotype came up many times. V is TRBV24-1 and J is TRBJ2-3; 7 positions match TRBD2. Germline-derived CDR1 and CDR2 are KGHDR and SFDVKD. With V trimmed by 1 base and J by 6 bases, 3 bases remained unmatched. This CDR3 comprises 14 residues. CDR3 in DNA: TGTGCCACCAGTGATTTAAGGCGGGAGGATACGCAGTATTTT. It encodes CATSDLRREDTQYF.

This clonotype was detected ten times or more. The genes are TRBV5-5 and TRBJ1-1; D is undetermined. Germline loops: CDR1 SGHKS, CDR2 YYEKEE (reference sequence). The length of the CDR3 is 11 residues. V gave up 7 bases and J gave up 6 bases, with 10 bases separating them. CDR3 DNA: TGTGCCAGCCACCTCGGTGCTGAAGCTTTCTTT. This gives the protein CASHLGAEAFF.

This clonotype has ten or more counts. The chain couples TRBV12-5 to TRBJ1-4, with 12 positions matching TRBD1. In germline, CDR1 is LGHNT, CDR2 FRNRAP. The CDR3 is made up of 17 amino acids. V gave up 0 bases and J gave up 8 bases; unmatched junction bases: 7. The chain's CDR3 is CASGLVLGTGGSEKLFF. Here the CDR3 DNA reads TGTGCTAGTGGTTTGGTACTCGGGACAGGGGGCTCAGAAAAACTGTTTTTT.

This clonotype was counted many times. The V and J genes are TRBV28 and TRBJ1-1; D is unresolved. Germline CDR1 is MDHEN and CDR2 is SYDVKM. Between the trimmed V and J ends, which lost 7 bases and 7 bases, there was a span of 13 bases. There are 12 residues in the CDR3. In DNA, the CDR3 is TGTGCCAGCACTCAGTCCGCCAATGAAGCTTTCTTT. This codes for CASTQSANEAFF.

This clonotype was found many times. The CDR3 DNA follows: TGTGCCAGCAGTGTGACACCTGATCAGCCCCAGCATTTT. Its protein is CASSVTPDQPQHF. The chain combines TRBV2 with TRBJ1-5; no clear D gene. CDR1 SNHLY and CDR2 FYNNEI come from the germline V gene. There are 13 residues in the CDR3. V gave up 4 bases and J gave up 5 bases, with 9 bases separating them. Filled out from reference TRBV2 and TRBJ1-5, the complete variable domain reads EPEVTQTPSHQVTQMGQEVILRCVPISNHLYFYWYRQILGQKVEFLVSFYNNEISEKSEIFDDQFSVERPDGSNFTLKIRSTKLEDSAMYFCASSVTPDQPQHFGDGTRLSIL.

DNA of the CDR3: TGCGCCAGCAGCTTGGATGCATGGGGCAGGGGGAATTCACCCCTCCACTTT. Amino acid sequence: CASSLDAWGRGNSPLHF. The V call is TRBV5-1, the J call TRBJ1-6; 7 nucleotides line up with TRBD1. The CDR3 is 17 amino acids. J was trimmed by 7 bases and V by 0 bases; bases with no gene match: 10. Germline V CDR1 and CDR2: SGHRS, YFSETQ.

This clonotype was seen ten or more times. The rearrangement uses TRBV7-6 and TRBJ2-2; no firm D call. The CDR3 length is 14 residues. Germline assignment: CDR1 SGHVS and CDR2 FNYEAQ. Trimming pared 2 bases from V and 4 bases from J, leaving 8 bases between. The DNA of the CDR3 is TGTGCCAGCAGCTTACGGACGGGCACCGGGGAGCTGTTTTTT. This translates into CASSLRTGTGELFF. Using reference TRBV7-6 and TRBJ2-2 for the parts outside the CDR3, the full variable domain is GAGVSQSPRYKVTKRGQDVALRCDPISGHVSLYWYRQALGQGPEFLTYFNYEAQQDKSGLPNDRFSAERPEGSISTLTIQRTEQRDSAMYRCASSLRTGTGELFFGEGSRLTVL.

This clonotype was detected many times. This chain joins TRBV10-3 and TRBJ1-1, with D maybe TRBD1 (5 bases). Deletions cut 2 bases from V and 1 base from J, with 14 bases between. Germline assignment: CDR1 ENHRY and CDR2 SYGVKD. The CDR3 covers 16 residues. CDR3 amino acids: CAISETTGTGNTEAFF. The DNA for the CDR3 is TGTGCCATCAGTGAGACCACCGGGACGGGGAACACTGAAGCTTTCTTT.

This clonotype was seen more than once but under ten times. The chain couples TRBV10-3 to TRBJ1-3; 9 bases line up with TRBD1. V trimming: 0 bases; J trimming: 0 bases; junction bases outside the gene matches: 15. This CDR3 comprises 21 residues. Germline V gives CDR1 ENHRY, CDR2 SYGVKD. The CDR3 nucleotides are TGTGCCATCAGTGAGTCGACCTTTTGGGGGACAGGGTCTCTCTCTGGAAACACCATATATTTT. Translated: CAISESTFWGTGSLSGNTIYF.

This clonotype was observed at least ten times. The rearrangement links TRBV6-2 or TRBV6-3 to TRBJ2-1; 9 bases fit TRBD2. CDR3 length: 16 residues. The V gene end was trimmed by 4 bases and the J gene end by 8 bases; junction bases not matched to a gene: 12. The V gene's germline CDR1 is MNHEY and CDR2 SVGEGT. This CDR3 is CASSWVAGEVADEQFF. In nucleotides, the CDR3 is TGTGCCAGCAGTTGGGTAGCGGGAGAGGTGGCGGATGAGCAGTTCTTC.

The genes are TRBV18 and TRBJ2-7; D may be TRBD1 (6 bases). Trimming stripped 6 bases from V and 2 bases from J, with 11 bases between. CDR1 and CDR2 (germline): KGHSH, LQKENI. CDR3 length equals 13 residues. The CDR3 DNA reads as TGTGCCAGCTCTACTGGGGGCCCCTACGAGCAGTACTTC. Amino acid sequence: CASSTGGPYEQYF.

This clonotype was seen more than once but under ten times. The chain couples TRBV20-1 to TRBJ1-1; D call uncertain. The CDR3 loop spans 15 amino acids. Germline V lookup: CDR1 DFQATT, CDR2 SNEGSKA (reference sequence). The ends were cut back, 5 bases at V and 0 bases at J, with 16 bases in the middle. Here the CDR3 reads CSALSGEAMNTEAFF. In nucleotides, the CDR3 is TGCAGTGCTCTCTCTGGGGAGGCGATGAACACTGAAGCTTTCTTT.

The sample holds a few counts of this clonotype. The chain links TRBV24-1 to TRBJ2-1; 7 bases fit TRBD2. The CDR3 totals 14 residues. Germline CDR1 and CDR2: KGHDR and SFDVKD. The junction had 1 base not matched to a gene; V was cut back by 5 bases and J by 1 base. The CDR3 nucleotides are TGTGCCACCAGTGTCGGGAGGTCCTACAATGAGCAGTTCTTC. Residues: CATSVGRSYNEQFF.

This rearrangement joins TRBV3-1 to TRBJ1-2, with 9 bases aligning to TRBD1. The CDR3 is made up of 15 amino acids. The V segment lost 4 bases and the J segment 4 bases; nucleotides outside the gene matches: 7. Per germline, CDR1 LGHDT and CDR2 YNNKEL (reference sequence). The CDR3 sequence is CASSPTDRGGYGYTF. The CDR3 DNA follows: TGTGCCAGCAGCCCCACGGACAGGGGAGGCTATGGCTACACCTTC.

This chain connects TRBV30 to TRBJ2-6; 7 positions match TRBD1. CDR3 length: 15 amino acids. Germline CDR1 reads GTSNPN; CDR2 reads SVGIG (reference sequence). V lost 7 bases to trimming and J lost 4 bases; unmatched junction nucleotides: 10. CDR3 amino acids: CASFIEGAGANVLTF. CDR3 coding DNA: TGTGCCTCCTTCATCGAGGGGGCAGGGGCCAACGTCCTGACTTTC.

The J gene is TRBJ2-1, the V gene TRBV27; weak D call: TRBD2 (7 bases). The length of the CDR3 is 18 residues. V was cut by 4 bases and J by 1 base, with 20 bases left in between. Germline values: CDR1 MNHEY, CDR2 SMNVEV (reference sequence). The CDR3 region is CASSSPGARGSSYNEQFF. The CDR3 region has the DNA TGTGCCAGCAGTTCCCCGGGGGCTCGCGGGAGTTCCTACAATGAGCAGTTCTTC.

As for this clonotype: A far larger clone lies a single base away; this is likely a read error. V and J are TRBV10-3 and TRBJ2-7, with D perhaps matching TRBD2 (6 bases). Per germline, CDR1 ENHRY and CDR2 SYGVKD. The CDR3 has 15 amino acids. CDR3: CASSLVAGTWSEQYF. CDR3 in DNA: TGTGCCAGCAGTTTAGTCGCGGGGACCTGGAGTGAGCAGTACTTC.

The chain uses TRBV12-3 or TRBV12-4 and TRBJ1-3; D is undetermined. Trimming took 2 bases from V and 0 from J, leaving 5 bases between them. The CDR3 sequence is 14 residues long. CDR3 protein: CASSLTRSGNTIYF. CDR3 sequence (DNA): TGTGCCAGCAGTTTAACCCGCTCTGGAAACACCATATATTTT.